The T cell receptor (beta chain) described here comes from a study of monozygotic twins with inflammatory bowel disease. TCRdb reanalyzed the 5' RACE reads, giving one entry per CDR3 protein sequence and no DNA. Recorded for this sample: about 450,000 distinct CDR3 sequences. The length of the CDR3 is 15 residues. Germline lookup yields CDR1 SGHKS and CDR2 YYEKEE (reference sequence). The origin of this receptor is a human donor with ulcerative colitis or Crohn's disease, or a healthy co-twin of an affected twin (not recorded which). The rearrangement links TRBV5-5 to TRBJ2-1; the TRBD1 assignment by TCRdb is unverifiable without DNA. Sequencing was carried out using blood. CDR3 amino acids: CASSPRDPSWDEQFF.